A selection of T cell receptor beta chains follows, all from one sample in a study of T cell responses to AZD1222 COVID-19 vaccine. TCRdb keeps only in-frame clones here, not all; method: immunoSEQ multiplex PCR. The sample gives about 140,000 clones, 70% to 90% of which show up once; around 4.7% is in the top ten. Source: peripheral blood, taken on day 0 of AZD1222 vaccination. The receptors shown here come from an adult in good health. The CDR3 runs from the conserved cysteine through the conserved F or W. Fields, in order: D gene, clone size, J gene, V gene, CDR3 protein, CDR3 DNA. The D gene is left open where the match is weak. Clone size is not always given. Where it is, it says once, few, many or a class for expanded clones.

TRBD1	many	TRBJ2-3	TRBV6-5	CASSYLQGPDTQYF	TGTGCCAGCAGTTACTTACAGGGGCCAGATACGCAGTATTTT
TRBD1	.	TRBJ1-5	TRBV7-2	CASSSGQNQPQHF	TGTGCCAGCAGCTCGGGACAGAATCAGCCCCAGCATTTT
.	.	TRBJ2-2	TRBV25-1	CASSNRAGNTGELFF	TGTGCCAGCAGTAACAGGGCGGGGAACACCGGGGAGCTGTTTTTT
.	.	TRBJ1-1	TRBV18	CASSPLGSLNTEAFF	TGTGCCAGCTCACCTTTGGGAAGCCTGAACACTGAAGCTTTCTTT
TRBD2	.	TRBJ2-7	TRBV11-2	CASSPNLALAGRYF	TGTGCCAGCAGCCCCAACCTCGCACTAGCGGGAAGGTACTTC
.	.	TRBJ1-4	TRBV20-1	CSARLNEKLFF	TGCAGTGCCAGATTAAATGAAAAACTGTTTTTT
.	.	TRBJ1-5	TRBV7-8	CASSLGGYQPQHF	TGTGCCAGCAGCCTAGGGGGGTATCAGCCCCAGCATTTT
.	.	TRBJ2-7	TRBV7-9	CASSHPFRGAGYEQYF	TGTGCCAGCAGCCATCCTTTCCGGGGGGCGGGCTACGAGCAGTACTTC
.	.	TRBJ1-3	TRBV30	CAWSLGFASGNTIYF	TGTGCCTGGAGTCTGGGCTTCGCCTCTGGAAACACCATATATTTT
.	.	TRBJ1-2	TRBV29-1	CSVGRVSHYGYTF	TGCAGCGTTGGAAGGGTATCCCACTATGGCTACACCTTC
.	.	TRBJ2-2	TRBV9	CASSVEGGRNTGELFF	TGTGCCAGCAGCGTAGAGGGGGGGCGCAACACCGGGGAGCTGTTTTTT
.	few	TRBJ1-1	TRBV7-9	CASYVPLGSSTEAFF	TGTGCCAGCTACGTCCCACTCGGAAGTAGCACTGAAGCTTTCTTT
.	.	TRBJ1-1	TRBV13	CASSSPGTDEVF	TGTGCCAGCAGCTCTCCCGGGACGGACGAGGTGTTT
TRBD1	few	TRBJ1-4	TRBV3-1/TRBV3-2	CASSQRAGGEKLFF	TGTGCCAGCAGCCAAAGGGCAGGGGGTGAAAAACTGTTTTTT
TRBD1	.	TRBJ1-2	TRBV7-9	CASSLDRDRANYGYTF	TGTGCCAGCAGCTTGGACCGGGACAGAGCTAACTATGGCTACACCTTC
.	.	TRBJ2-7	TRBV27	CASSLGYEQYF	TGTGCCAGCAGTTTAGGCTACGAGCAGTACTTC
.	.	TRBJ1-2	TRBV11-3	CASSASGLGYTF	TGTGCCAGCAGCGCTTCCGGGCTTGGCTACACCTTC
.	.	TRBJ1-1	TRBV30	CAWARGGWTEAFF	TGTGCCTGGGCGAGAGGGGGTTGGACTGAAGCTTTCTTT
.	.	TRBJ2-1	TRBV28	CASSGTGTPDNEQFF	TGTGCCAGCAGTGGGACCGGGACCCCTGACAATGAGCAGTTCTTC
.	.	TRBJ1-5	TRBV27	CASSSFDPNQPQHF	TGTGCCAGCAGTTCCTTCGATCCCAATCAGCCCCAGCATTTT
.	once	TRBJ1-3	TRBV7-9	CASSPQGYSGNTIYF	TGTGCCAGCAGCCCGCAGGGATACTCTGGAAACACCATATATTTT
.	.	TRBJ2-7	TRBV19	CASRSNIAYEQYF	TGTGCCAGTAGAAGTAATATAGCCTACGAGCAGTACTTC
.	.	TRBJ2-3	TRBV24-1	CATSDPLLVGADTQYF	TGTGCCACCAGTGATCCCCTGCTAGTAGGCGCGGATACGCAGTATTTT
TRBD1	once	TRBJ1-2	TRBV30	CACPSPGQGYGYTF	TGTGCCTGCCCAAGCCCGGGACAGGGTTATGGCTACACCTTC
TRBD2	.	TRBJ2-1	TRBV5-1	CASSFAGGGANGGEQFF	TGCGCCAGCAGCTTTGCTGGCGGGGGGGCCAATGGCGGTGAGCAGTTCTTC
TRBD1	.	TRBJ2-1	TRBV5-8	CASSPGTGGHYNEQFF	TGTGCCAGCAGCCCCGGGACAGGGGGACACTACAATGAGCAGTTCTTC
TRBD1	.	TRBJ1-6	TRBV6-6	CASSPRDRDLDPYNSPLHF	TGTGCCAGCAGTCCGCGGGACAGGGACTTAGATCCCTATAATTCACCCCTCCACTTT
.	.	TRBJ2-6	TRBV18	CASSPLITQGSGLLSGANVLTF	TGTGCCAGCTCACCCCTAATCACACAGGGATCAGGACTCCTCTCTGGGGCCAACGTCCTGACTTTC
.	once	TRBJ2-2	TRBV29-1	CSVLRGDTGELFF	TGCAGCGTACTCCGGGGAGATACCGGGGAGCTGTTTTTT
TRBD1	.	TRBJ1-2	TRBV19	CASSKGGTGDHGYTF	TGTGCCAGTAGTAAAGGGGGGACAGGGGACCATGGCTACACCTTC
.	.	TRBJ1-1	TRBV28	CASSLNRGGGTEAFF	TGTGCCAGCAGTTTGAATAGGGGCGGCGGCACTGAAGCTTTCTTT
.	.	TRBJ1-2	TRBV27	CASSLIGTDKYGYTF	TGTGCCAGCAGTTTGATCGGGACTGACAAATATGGCTACACCTTC
.	.	TRBJ1-4	TRBV27	CASSTNRDLNEKLFF	TGTGCCAGCAGTACTAACAGGGATCTTAATGAAAAACTGTTTTTT
.	.	TRBJ2-7	TRBV12-5	CASGLVPEGNEQYF	TGTGCTAGTGGTTTGGTACCTGAGGGGAACGAGCAGTACTTC
TRBD1	.	TRBJ1-4	TRBV7-6	CASSLRRTGAVEKLFF	TGTGCCAGCAGCTTACGTAGGACAGGAGCGGTCGAAAAACTGTTTTTT
.	.	TRBJ1-1	TRBV5-6	CASSLGSTEAFF	TGTGCCAGCAGCTTGGGGAGTACTGAAGCTTTCTTT
TRBD2	few	TRBJ2-3	TRBV6-1	CASSKAGTSTDTQYF	TGTGCCAGCAGTAAAGCGGGGACTAGCACAGATACGCAGTATTTT
TRBD1	.	TRBJ2-7	TRBV30	CAWTSGQASYEQYF	TGTGCCTGGACCTCGGGACAGGCGTCCTACGAGCAGTACTTC
TRBD1	few	TRBJ1-1	TRBV28	CASSSQPTGGTEAFF	TGTGCCAGCAGTTCACAACCAACAGGGGGCACTGAAGCTTTCTTT
.	.	TRBJ1-4	TRBV7-9	CASSLGRQLLNEKLFF	TGTGCCAGCAGCTTAGGCCGGCAGCTCCTTAATGAAAAACTGTTTTTT
TRBD2	.	TRBJ2-1	TRBV11-2	CASSLYGLAGRSYNEQFF	TGTGCCAGCAGCCTATACGGACTAGCGGGACGCTCCTACAATGAGCAGTTCTTC
.	once	TRBJ2-6	TRBV28	CASSGTGISGANVLTF	TGTGCCAGCAGTGGAACAGGGATCTCTGGGGCCAACGTCCTGACTTTC
TRBD1	.	TRBJ1-2	TRBV7-9	CASSALRDRAIDYGYTF	TGTGCCAGCAGCGCACTCCGGGACAGGGCTATAGACTATGGCTACACCTTC
TRBD1	.	TRBJ1-2	TRBV27	CASSLSAQGYYGYTF	TGTGCCAGCAGTTTATCGGCACAGGGGTACTATGGCTACACCTTC
TRBD2	.	TRBJ2-1	TRBV19	CASSRVGLAGFSYNEQFF	TGTGCCAGTAGTAGGGTGGGACTAGCGGGCTTCTCCTACAATGAGCAGTTCTTC
.	.	TRBJ2-6	TRBV5-1	CASSSRVRSGANVLTF	TGCGCCAGCAGCTCCAGGGTCCGGTCTGGGGCCAACGTCCTGACTTTC
.	.	TRBJ1-5	TRBV18	CASSPGKGVHQPQHF	TGTGCCAGCTCACCAGGGAAGGGGGTTCATCAGCCCCAGCATTTT
.	.	TRBJ1-5	TRBV6-5	CASSHRDRSNQPQHF	TGTGCCAGCAGTCACAGGGACCGGAGCAATCAGCCCCAGCATTTT
TRBD1	many	TRBJ1-4	TRBV28	CASSSGTATNEKLFF	TGTGCCAGCAGTTCGGGGACAGCAACTAATGAAAAACTGTTTTTT